The 12 T cell receptor beta chains given below trace back to one sample, sequenced in a study of cytomegalovirus exposure and HLA in healthy donors. Primers included in the PCR were 60 Vbeta and 13 Jbeta primers. Clones were sequenced by immunoSEQ multiplex PCR, and TCRdb holds only the in-frame ones, with some missing. Of about 130,000 clones in the sample, over 75% are singletons; the top ten hold more than 1.5%. Sequenced material: PBMCs. The origin of the receptors is a boy younger than 18 in good health and CMV-seronegative.

V is TRBV11-2 and J is TRBJ2-7; 13 positions agree with TRBD2. The V gene end was trimmed by 1 base and the J gene end by 7 bases; junction bases not matched to a gene: 1. The CDR3 is made up of 14 amino acids. The germline CDR1 and CDR2 sequences are SGHAT and FQNNGV. The DNA of the CDR3 is TGTGCCAGCAGCTTAGGGACTAGCGGGAGAGAGCAGTACTTC. Its protein product is CASSLGTSGREQYF.

This chain uses TRBV4-3 with TRBJ2-2, with 16 bases fitting TRBD2. V gave up 6 bases and J gave up 4 bases; unmatched junction bases: 8. The CDR3 length is 18 residues. From germline, CDR1 is LGHNA and CDR2 YSLEER. The CDR3 is CASSPGLAGGPFTGELFF. The CDR3, as DNA: TGCGCCAGCAGTCCGGGACTAGCGGGAGGGCCGTTCACCGGGGAGCTGTTTTTT.

V usage is TRBV7-2 and J usage is TRBJ2-5; 8 bases are shared with TRBD2. The CDR3 loop spans 16 amino acids. Germline CDR1 and CDR2: SGHTA and FQGNSA. V lost 5 bases to trimming and J lost 1 base; unmatched junction nucleotides: 9. CDR3 amino acids: CASSVSGGAPQETQYF. CDR3 DNA sequence: TGTGCCAGCAGCGTGAGCGGGGGCGCGCCCCAAGAGACCCAGTACTTC.

The chain's CDR3 is CAIANMGQGNTIYF. CDR3 sequence (DNA): TGTGCCATCGCGAATATGGGACAGGGGAACACCATATATTTT. The rearrangement links TRBV10-3 to TRBJ1-3; 10 nucleotides agree with TRBD1. CDR1 is ENHRY and CDR2 is SYGVKD in the germline V gene. V trimming: 8 bases; J trimming: 7 bases; junction bases outside the gene matches: 8. The CDR3 runs 14 residues.

This chain uses TRBV14 with TRBJ2-7, with 7 bases fitting TRBD1. The V segment lost 2 bases and the J segment 3 bases; nucleotides outside the gene matches: 1. Germline V gene sequence: CDR1 SGHDN, CDR2 FVKESK. The CDR3 runs 13 residues. The CDR3 bases are TGTGCCAGCAGCCAAACAGGGGACTACGAGCAGTACTTC. Encoded protein: CASSQTGDYEQYF.

This clone was counted once. This chain joins TRBV7-6 and TRBJ2-5; 8 nucleotides line up with TRBD1. From germline, CDR1 is SGHVS and CDR2 FNYEAQ. V gave up 1 base and J gave up 5 bases; unmatched junction bases: 6. The CDR3 runs 15 residues. CDR3: CASSLGTGQLETQYF. The CDR3 nucleotides read TGTGCCAGCAGCTTAGGGACAGGGCAATTGGAGACCCAGTACTTC.

The V and J genes are TRBV11-3 and TRBJ2-3; D is uncertain. From germline, CDR1 is SGHNT and CDR2 YENEEA. Trimming removed 1 base from V and 0 bases from J, with 5 bases in between. The CDR3 is 14 residues long. CDR3 nucleotides: TGTGCCAGCAGCTTAGGTGGCAGCACAGATACGCAGTATTTT. Its protein is CASSLGGSTDTQYF.

This clone was observed a few times. The rearrangement links TRBV5-1 to TRBJ2-7, with a weak D call TRBD1 (6 bases). Germline values: CDR1 SGHRS, CDR2 YFSETQ. This CDR3 region has 16 residues. Trimming stripped 4 bases from V and 3 bases from J, with 20 bases between. The CDR3 DNA sequence: TGCGCCAGCAGCCGAAAGTGGGACACGATAAACTACGAGCAGTACTTC. Protein sequence: CASSRKWDTINYEQYF.

The chain carries TRBV5-4 and TRBJ1-2, with TRBD1 identical over 10 bases. V trimming: 4 bases; J trimming: 7 bases; junction bases outside the gene matches: 10. Germline CDR1 and CDR2: SGHNT and YYREEE (reference sequence). The length of the CDR3 is 15 residues. The CDR3 DNA is TGTGCCAGCAGCCCATTCGGGACAGGGGTAACTGGCTACACCTTC. Protein product: CASSPFGTGVTGYTF.

V usage is TRBV6-5 and J usage is TRBJ1-5; D is perhaps TRBD1 (6 bases). The germline V and J ends were trimmed by 5 bases and 4 bases, with 15 bases remaining between them. Germline V gene lookup returns CDR1 MNHEY and CDR2 SVGAGI. The CDR3 is made up of 15 amino acids. The CDR3 region has the DNA TGTGCCAGCAGTCAAACATACAGGGCTAATCAGCCCCAGCATTTT. It codes for CASSQTYRANQPQHF.

The chain is built from TRBV10-3 and TRBJ2-7; 8 bases agree with TRBD1. Germline CDR1 ENHRY, CDR2 SYGVKD. Unmatched junction bases numbered 8, after V lost 6 bases and J lost 7 bases. This CDR3 has 13 amino acids. CDR3 region: CAISLDRVGEQYF. The CDR3 DNA is TGTGCCATCAGCCTGGACAGGGTTGGGGAGCAGTACTTC.

This clone showed up just a few times. The chain has TRBV4-3 and TRBJ2-7, with D perhaps TRBD1 (5 bases). The CDR3 has 15 residues. CDR1 is LGHNA and CDR2 is YSLEER in the germline V gene. The V end was cut by 5 bases, the J end by 5 bases, with 19 bases between. The CDR3 loop reads CASSEGVSEGDEQYF. In DNA form, the CDR3 reads TGCGCCAGCAGCGAAGGGGTTTCAGAAGGGGACGAGCAGTACTTC.